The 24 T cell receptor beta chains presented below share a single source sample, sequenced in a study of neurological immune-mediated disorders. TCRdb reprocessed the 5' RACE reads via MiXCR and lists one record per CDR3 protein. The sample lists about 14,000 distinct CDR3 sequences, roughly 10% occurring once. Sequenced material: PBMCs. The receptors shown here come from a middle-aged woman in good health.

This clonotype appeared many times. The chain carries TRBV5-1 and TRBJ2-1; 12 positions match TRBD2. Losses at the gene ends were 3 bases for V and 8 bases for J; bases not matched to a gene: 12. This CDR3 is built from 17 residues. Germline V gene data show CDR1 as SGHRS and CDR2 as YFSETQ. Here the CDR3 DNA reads TGCGCCAGCAGCTCCCATGCTAGCGGGGGGGTCACGGATGAGCAGTTCTTC. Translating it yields CASSSHASGGVTDEQFF.

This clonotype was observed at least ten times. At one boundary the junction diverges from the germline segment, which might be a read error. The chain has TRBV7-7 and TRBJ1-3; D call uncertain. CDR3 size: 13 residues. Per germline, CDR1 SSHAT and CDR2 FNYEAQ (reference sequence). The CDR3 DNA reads TGTGCTAGCAGCCTAGACTACGGGAACACCATATATTTT. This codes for CASSLDYGNTIYF.

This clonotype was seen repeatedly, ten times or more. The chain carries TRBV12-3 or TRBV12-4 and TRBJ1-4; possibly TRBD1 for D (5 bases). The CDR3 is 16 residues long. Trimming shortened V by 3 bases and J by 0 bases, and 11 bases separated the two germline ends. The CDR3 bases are TGTGCCAGCAGTTTGAGGGGTTATGCAACTAATGAAAAACTGTTTTTT. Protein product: CASSLRGYATNEKLFF.

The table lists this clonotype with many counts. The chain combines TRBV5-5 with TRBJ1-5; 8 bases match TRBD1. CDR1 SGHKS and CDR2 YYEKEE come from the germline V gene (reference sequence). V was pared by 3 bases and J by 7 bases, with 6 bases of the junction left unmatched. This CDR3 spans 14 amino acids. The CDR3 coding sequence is TGTGCCAGCAGCTCCTCAGGGGGCGTCCAGCCCCAGCATTTT. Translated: CASSSSGGVQPQHF.

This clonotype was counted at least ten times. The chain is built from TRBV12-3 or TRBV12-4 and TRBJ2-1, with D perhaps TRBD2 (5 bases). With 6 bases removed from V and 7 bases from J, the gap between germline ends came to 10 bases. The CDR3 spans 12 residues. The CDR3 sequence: CASRPPGNEQFF. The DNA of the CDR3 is TGTGCCAGCAGGCCCCCGGGGAATGAGCAGTTCTTC.

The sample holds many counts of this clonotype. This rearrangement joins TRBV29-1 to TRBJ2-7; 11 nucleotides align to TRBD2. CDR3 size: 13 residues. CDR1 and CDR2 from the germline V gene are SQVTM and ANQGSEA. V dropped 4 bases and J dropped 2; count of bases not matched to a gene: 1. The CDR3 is CSVGGLAAYEQYF. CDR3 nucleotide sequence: TGCAGCGTTGGGGGACTAGCGGCCTACGAGCAGTACTTC.

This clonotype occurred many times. The CDR3: CASSPHRISYGYTF. CDR3 in DNA: TGTGCCAGCTCACCACACAGGATCAGCTATGGCTACACCTTC. The chain is built from TRBV18 and TRBJ1-2; D is possibly TRBD1 (5 bases). The V end lost 1 base, the J end lost 4 bases, and 10 bases lay between the germline ends. CDR1 KGHSH and CDR2 LQKENI come from the germline V gene. CDR3 length: 14 amino acids.

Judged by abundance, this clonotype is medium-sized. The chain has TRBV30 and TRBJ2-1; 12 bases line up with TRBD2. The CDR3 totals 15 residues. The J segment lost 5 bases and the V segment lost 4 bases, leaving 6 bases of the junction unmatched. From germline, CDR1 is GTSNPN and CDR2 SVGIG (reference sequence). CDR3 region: CAWKQGLAGHNEQFF. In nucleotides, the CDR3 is TGTGCCTGGAAGCAGGGACTAGCGGGCCACAATGAGCAGTTCTTC.

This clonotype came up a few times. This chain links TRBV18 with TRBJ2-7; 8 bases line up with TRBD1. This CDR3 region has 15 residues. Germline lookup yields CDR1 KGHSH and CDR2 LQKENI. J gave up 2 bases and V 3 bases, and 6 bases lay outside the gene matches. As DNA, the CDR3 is TGTGCCAGCTCACCTGGACAGGGCGAAGCCTACGAGCAGTACTTC. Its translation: CASSPGQGEAYEQYF. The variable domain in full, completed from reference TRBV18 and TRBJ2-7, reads NAGVMQNPRHLVRRRGQEARLRCSPMKGHSHVYWYRQLPEEGLKFMVYLQKENIIDESGMPKERFSAEFPKEGPSILRIQQVVRGDSAAYFCASSPGQGEAYEQYFGPGTRLTVT.

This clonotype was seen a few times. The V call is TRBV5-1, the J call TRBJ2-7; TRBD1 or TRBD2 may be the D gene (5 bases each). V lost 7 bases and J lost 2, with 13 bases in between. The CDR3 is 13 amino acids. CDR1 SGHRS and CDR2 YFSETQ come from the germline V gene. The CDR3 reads CASGGAGAYEQYF. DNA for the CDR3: TGCGCCAGCGGGGGTGCAGGAGCCTACGAGCAGTACTTC.

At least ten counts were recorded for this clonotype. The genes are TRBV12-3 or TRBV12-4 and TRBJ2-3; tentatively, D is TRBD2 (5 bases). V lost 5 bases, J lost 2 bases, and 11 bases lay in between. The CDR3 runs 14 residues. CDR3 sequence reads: CASSPQRFTDTQYF. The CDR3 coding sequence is TGTGCCAGCAGTCCCCAGCGGTTCACAGATACGCAGTATTTT.

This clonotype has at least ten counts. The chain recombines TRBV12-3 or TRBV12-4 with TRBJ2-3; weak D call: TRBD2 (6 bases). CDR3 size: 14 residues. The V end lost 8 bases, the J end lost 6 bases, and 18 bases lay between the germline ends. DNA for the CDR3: TGTGCCAGCCGAACCCCTAGCGAGGGGGATACGCAGTATTTT. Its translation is CASRTPSEGDTQYF.

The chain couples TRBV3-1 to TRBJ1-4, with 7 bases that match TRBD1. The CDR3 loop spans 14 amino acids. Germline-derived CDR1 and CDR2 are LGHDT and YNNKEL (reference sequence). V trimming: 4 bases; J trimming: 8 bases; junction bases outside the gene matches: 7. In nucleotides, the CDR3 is TGTGCCAGCAGCCTAAAGGGGGCCTTCGAAAAACTGTTTTTT. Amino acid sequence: CASSLKGAFEKLFF.

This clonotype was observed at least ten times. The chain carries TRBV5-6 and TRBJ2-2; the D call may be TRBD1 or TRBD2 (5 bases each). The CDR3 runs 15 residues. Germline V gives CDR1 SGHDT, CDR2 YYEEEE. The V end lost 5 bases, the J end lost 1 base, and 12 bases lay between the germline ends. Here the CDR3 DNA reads TGTGCCAGCAGTGGCCCGGGACGGAACACCGGGGAGCTGTTTTTT. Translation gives CASSGPGRNTGELFF.

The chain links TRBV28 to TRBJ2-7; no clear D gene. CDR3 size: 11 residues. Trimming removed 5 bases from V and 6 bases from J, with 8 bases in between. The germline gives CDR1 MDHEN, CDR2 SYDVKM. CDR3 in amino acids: CASSPRREQYF. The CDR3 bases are TGTGCCAGCAGTCCTCGTCGCGAGCAGTACTTC.

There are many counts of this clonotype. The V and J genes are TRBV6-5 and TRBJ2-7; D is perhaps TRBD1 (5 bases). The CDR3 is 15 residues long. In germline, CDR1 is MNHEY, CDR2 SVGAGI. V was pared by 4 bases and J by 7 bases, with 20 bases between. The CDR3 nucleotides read TGTGCCAGCAGTTTCGAAGGTTTGGGGTCAGGGGAGCAGTACTTC. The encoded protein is CASSFEGLGSGEQYF.

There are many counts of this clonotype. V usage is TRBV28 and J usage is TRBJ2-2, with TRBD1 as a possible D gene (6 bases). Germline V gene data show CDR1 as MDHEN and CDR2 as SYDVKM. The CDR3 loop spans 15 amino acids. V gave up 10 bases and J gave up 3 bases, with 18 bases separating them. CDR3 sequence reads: CAIRDWGRYTGELFF. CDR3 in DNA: TGTGCCATTCGAGACTGGGGGCGTTACACCGGGGAGCTGTTTTTT.

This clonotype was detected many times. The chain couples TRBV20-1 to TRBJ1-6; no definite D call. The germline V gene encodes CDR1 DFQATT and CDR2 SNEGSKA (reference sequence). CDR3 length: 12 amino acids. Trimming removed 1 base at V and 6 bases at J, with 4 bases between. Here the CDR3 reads CSARGGNSPLHF. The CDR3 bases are TGCAGTGCTAGAGGGGGTAATTCACCCCTCCACTTT.

The CDR3 sequence: CASSFGHTQYF. CDR3 in DNA: TGTGCCAGCAGCTTCGGACATACGCAGTATTTT. The chain couples TRBV5-4 to TRBJ2-3, with unresolved D. The germline CDR1 and CDR2 sequences are SGHNT and YYREEE (reference sequence). The CDR3 contains 11 residues. V was cut by 2 bases and J by 7 bases, with 5 bases left in between.

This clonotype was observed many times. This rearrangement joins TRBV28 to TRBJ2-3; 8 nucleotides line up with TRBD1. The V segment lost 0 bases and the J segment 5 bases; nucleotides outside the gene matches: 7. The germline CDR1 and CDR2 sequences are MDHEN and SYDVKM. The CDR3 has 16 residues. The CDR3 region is CASSLWPRGREDTQYF. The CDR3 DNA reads TGTGCCAGCAGTTTATGGCCCAGGGGGCGTGAAGATACGCAGTATTTT.

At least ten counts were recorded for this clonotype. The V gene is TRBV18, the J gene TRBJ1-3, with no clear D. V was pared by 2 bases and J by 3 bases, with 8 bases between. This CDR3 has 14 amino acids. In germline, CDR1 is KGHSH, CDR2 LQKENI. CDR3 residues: CASSPEGDGNTIYF. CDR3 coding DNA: TGTGCCAGCTCACCAGAGGGAGATGGAAACACCATATATTTT.

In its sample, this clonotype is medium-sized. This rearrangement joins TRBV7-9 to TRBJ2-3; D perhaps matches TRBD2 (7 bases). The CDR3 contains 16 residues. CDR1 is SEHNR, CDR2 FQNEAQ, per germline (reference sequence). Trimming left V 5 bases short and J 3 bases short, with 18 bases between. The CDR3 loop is CASSPQGRGATDTQYF. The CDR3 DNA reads TGTGCCAGCAGCCCCCAAGGACGGGGGGCAACAGATACGCAGTATTTT.

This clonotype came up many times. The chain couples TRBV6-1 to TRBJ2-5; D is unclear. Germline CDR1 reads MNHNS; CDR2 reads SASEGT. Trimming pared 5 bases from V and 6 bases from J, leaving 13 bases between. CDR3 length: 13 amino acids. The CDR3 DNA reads TGTGCCAGCAGTACCGGTCCGAGTAAGACCCAGTACTTC. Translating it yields CASSTGPSKTQYF.

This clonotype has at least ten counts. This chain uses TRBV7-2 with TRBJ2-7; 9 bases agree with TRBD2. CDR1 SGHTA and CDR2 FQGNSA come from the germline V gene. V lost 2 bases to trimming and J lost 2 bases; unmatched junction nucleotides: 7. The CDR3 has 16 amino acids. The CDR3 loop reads CASSLRWERGAYEQYF. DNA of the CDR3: TGTGCCAGCAGCTTAAGATGGGAGCGGGGGGCCTACGAGCAGTACTTC.